The 7 T cell receptor beta chains below were found in one sample sequenced in a study of T cell responses to AZD1222 COVID-19 vaccine. The protocol was immunoSEQ multiplex PCR, while the TCRdb copy is restricted to in-frame clones and leaves out a portion. The sample carries more than 60,000 clones, about 90% recorded once. Material: peripheral blood, obtained on day 0 of AZD1222 vaccination. All receptors come from an adult in good health.

The chain employs TRBV7-8 and TRBJ2-7; a possible D gene is TRBD2 (6 bases). The germline V gene encodes CDR1 SGHVS and CDR2 FQNEAQ. Trimming took 0 bases from V and 6 from J, leaving 12 bases between them. This CDR3 spans 14 amino acids. The CDR3 DNA reads as TGTGCCAGCAGCTTAGCCCAGGGAGGACGCGAGCAGTACTTC. Translation: CASSLAQGGREQYF. The full variable domain, with the rest looked up from reference TRBV7-8 and TRBJ2-7, is GAGVSQSPRYKVAKRGQDVALRCDPISGHVSLFWYQQALGQGPEFLTYFQNEAQLDKSGLPSDRFFAERPEGSVSTLKIQRTQQEDSAVYLCASSLAQGGREQYFGPGTRLTVT.

The rearrangement joins TRBV5-5 to TRBJ1-5, with TRBD1 identical over 9 bases. Trimming cost V 4 bases and J 4 bases; bases outside gene matches: 6. This CDR3 is 15 amino acids long. Germline CDR1 and CDR2: SGHKS and YYEKEE (reference sequence). CDR3 in DNA: TGTGCCAGCAGCCCTCTGGGACAGGGAAATCAGCCCCAGCATTTT. Translated: CASSPLGQGNQPQHF.

Written as DNA, the CDR3 is TGTGCCAGCAGTTTTACAGATAATGAAAAACTGTTTTTT. This sequence encodes CASSFTDNEKLFF. The rearrangement joins TRBV12-3 or TRBV12-4 to TRBJ1-4; D is ambiguous. V lost 3 bases to trimming and J lost 4 bases, with 6 bases between them. The CDR3 is 13 amino acids.

The V call is TRBV11-3, the J call TRBJ1-3; D uncertain. In germline, CDR1 is SGHNT, CDR2 YENEEA. The V end lost 3 bases, the J end lost 0 bases, and 6 bases lay between the germline ends. The CDR3 covers 14 residues. The CDR3 nucleotides are TGTGCCAGCAGCTTCCGGAGCTCTGGAAACACCATATATTTT. Protein: CASSFRSSGNTIYF. Full variable domain (outside the CDR3, taken from reference TRBV11-3 and TRBJ1-3): EAGVVQSPRYKIIEKKQPVAFWCNPISGHNTLYWYLQNLGQGPELLIRYENEEAVDDSQLPKDRFSAERLKGVDSTLKIQPAELGDSAVYLCASSFRSSGNTIYFGEGSWLTVV.

The rearrangement uses TRBV5-1 and TRBJ2-7, with a tentative D call TRBD1 (5 bases). There are 13 residues in the CDR3. The germline V and J ends were trimmed by 0 bases and 4 bases, with 8 bases remaining between them. Germline CDR1 is SGHRS and CDR2 is YFSETQ. The CDR3 protein is CASSLGREYEQYF. Here the CDR3 DNA reads TGCGCCAGCAGCTTGGGCAGGGAATACGAGCAGTACTTC.

This clone occurred once. The V and J genes are TRBV7-6 and TRBJ1-2, with 7 bases lining up with TRBD1. J gave up 4 bases and V 1 base, and 3 bases lay outside the gene matches. CDR1 and CDR2 (germline): SGHVS, FNYEAQ. The CDR3 has 14 residues. The CDR3 region has the DNA TGTGCCAGCAGCTTAGGGGGGACAGCCTATGGCTACACCTTC. Its protein is CASSLGGTAYGYTF.

The genes are TRBV12-3 or TRBV12-4 and TRBJ2-5; the D is unclear. V was trimmed by 6 bases and J by 2 bases, leaving 10 bases between them. The CDR3 length is 13 residues. The CDR3 sequence is CASRRLDQETQYF. The CDR3, as DNA: TGTGCCAGCAGGCGACTCGATCAAGAGACCCAGTACTTC.